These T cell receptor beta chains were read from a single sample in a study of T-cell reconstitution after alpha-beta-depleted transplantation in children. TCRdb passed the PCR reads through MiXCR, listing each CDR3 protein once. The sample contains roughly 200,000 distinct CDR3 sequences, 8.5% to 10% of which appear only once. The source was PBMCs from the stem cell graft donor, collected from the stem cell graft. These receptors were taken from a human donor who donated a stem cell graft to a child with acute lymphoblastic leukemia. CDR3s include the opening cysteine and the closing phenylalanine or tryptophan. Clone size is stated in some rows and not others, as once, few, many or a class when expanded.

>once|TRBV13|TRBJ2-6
CASSPRDRVPGANVLTF
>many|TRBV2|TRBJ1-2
CASSVSLGAGAYGYTF
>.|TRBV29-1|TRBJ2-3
CSVGAGQSHTDTQYF
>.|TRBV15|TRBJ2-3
CATSRDFASGGDTDTQYF
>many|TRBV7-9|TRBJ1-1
CASTPMDRTNTEAFF
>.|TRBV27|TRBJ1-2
CASSLLGGLNYGYTF
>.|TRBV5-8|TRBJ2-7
CASNRISSYEQYF
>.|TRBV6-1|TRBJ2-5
CASSPPTSGVQTQYF
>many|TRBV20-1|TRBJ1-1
CSARDTSEGTNTEAFF
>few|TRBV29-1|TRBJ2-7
CSVPGRVRGEQYF
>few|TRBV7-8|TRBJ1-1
CASSLDKGQGNTEAFF
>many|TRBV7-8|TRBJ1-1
CASSLGTGTEAFF
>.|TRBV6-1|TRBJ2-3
CASSPPGAGDTQYF
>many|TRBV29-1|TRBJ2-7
CSVEEVPYEQYF
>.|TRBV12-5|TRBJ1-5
CASGPGQYINQPQHF
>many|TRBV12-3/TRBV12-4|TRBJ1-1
CASSFEGAGTEAFF
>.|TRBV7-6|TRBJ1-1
CASSLQHSAEAFF